The 11 T cell receptor beta chains below all came from one sample that was sequenced in a study of CD8 T cells in ankylosing spondylitis. From the 5' RACE reads, TCRdb called clonotypes with MiXCR, one entry per CDR3 protein. The sample yields approximately 150,000 distinct CDR3 sequences, roughly 44% seen once. Sequencing used synovial fluid, either unsorted or a sorted T cell fraction (not recorded which). The receptors stem from a male donor with ankylosing spondylitis.

The CDR3 loop is CASSGQGPYNEQFF. CDR3 sequence (DNA): TGTGCCAGCAGTGGACAGGGCCCCTACAATGAGCAGTTCTTC. The chain has TRBV13 and TRBJ2-1; 8 bases are shared with TRBD1. This CDR3 has 14 residues. Trimming took 6 bases from V and 2 from J; bases not matched to a gene: 3. Germline V CDR1 and CDR2: PRHDT, FYEKMQ (reference sequence).

The chain uses TRBV5-1 and TRBJ2-1; 12 nucleotides match TRBD2. J gave up 7 bases and V 3 bases, and 11 bases lay outside the gene matches. CDR1 is SGHRS and CDR2 is YFSETQ in the germline V gene. This CDR3 is 17 amino acids long. CDR3 in amino acids: CASSWPKLAGGGNEQFF. In DNA form, the CDR3 reads TGCGCCAGCAGCTGGCCAAAACTAGCGGGAGGCGGAAATGAGCAGTTCTTC.

The chain employs TRBV20-1 and TRBJ2-7; 14 bases are a match to TRBD2. CDR3 size: 16 residues. Trimming removed 0 bases from V and 4 bases from J; junction bases left unmatched: 5. Germline values: CDR1 DFQATT, CDR2 SNEGSKA (reference sequence). This CDR3 is CSAREGTSGSPYEQYF. CDR3 coding DNA: TGCAGTGCTAGAGAGGGGACTAGCGGGAGTCCGTACGAGCAGTACTTC.

The rearrangement joins TRBV27 to TRBJ2-1; no firm D call. V gave up 7 bases and J gave up 6 bases, with 22 bases separating them. The CDR3 totals 16 residues. Germline V gene data show CDR1 as MNHEY and CDR2 as SMNVEV (reference sequence). The CDR3 DNA is TGTGCCAGCACCCCCGCCCTAGAGAGAGAATTCAATGAGCAGTTCTTC. Translated, it gives CASTPALEREFNEQFF.

This chain links TRBV20-1 with TRBJ2-7; no clear D gene. The germline gives CDR1 DFQATT, CDR2 SNEGSKA (reference sequence). The V end lost 3 bases, the J end lost 3 bases, and 12 bases lay between the germline ends. CDR3 length equals 13 residues. CDR3 sequence reads: CSARGRSFYEQYF. The CDR3 DNA follows: TGCAGTGCTAGGGGCAGGTCTTTCTACGAGCAGTACTTC.

The chain employs TRBV4-1 and TRBJ2-2; no firm D call. V was clipped by 3 bases and J by 1 base, with 18 bases between them. Germline-derived CDR1 and CDR2 are MGHRA and YSYEKL. CDR3 length: 18 residues. CDR3 residues: CASSHFRATYQNTGELFF. The DNA of the CDR3 is TGCGCCAGCAGCCATTTTCGAGCGACCTATCAGAACACCGGGGAGCTGTTTTTT.

Many counts were recorded for this clonotype. The chain couples TRBV13 to TRBJ2-2; 7 bases agree with TRBD2. J gave up 1 base and V 3 bases, and 2 bases lay outside the gene matches. The CDR3 is 15 residues long. Looked up from germline, CDR1 is PRHDT and CDR2 is FYEKMQ (reference sequence). The CDR3 region is CASSLASGNTGELFF. CDR3 sequence (DNA): TGTGCCAGCAGCTTGGCTAGCGGGAACACCGGGGAGCTGTTTTTT.

The chain links TRBV5-1 to TRBJ2-7; TRBD2 aligns across 8 bases. The V gene's germline CDR1 is SGHRS and CDR2 YFSETQ. The CDR3 extends over 16 amino acids. Losses at the gene ends were 0 bases for V and 4 bases for J; bases not matched to a gene: 9. The DNA of the CDR3 is TGCGCCAGCAGCTTGGCCGGGGGGGGTCTTTATTACGAGCAGTACTTC. This translates into CASSLAGGGLYYEQYF.

The chain joins TRBV13 to TRBJ1-2; TRBD1 agrees at 9 bases. Trimming at V came to 5 bases and at J to 4 bases, leaving 8 bases not matched to a gene. The CDR3 is 15 residues long. Per germline, CDR1 PRHDT and CDR2 FYEKMQ (reference sequence). CDR3 nucleotides: TGTGCCAGCAGCCACCCACCGGACAGGGGCTATGGCTACACCTTC. Encoded protein: CASSHPPDRGYGYTF.

The rearrangement links TRBV20-1 to TRBJ2-3; no reliable D call. The CDR3 loop spans 14 amino acids. Germline V gene lookup returns CDR1 DFQATT and CDR2 SNEGSKA (reference sequence). Trimming took off 6 bases at V and 3 bases at J, with 16 bases between the two ends. Here the CDR3 reads CSAPLLGGTDTQYF. The CDR3 nucleotides are TGCAGTGCACCCCTTCTGGGCGGTACAGATACGCAGTATTTT.

This clonotype was detected only a few times. This chain uses TRBV10-2 with TRBJ2-1; 9 nucleotides line up with TRBD2. Germline-derived CDR1 and CDR2 are WSHSY and SAAADI. Trimming took 4 bases from V and 0 from J; bases not matched to a gene: 4. The CDR3 loop spans 16 amino acids. In DNA, the CDR3 is TGCGCCAGCAGTGTGGTTAGCGGGAGCTCCTACAATGAGCAGTTCTTC. Its translation: CASSVVSGSSYNEQFF.